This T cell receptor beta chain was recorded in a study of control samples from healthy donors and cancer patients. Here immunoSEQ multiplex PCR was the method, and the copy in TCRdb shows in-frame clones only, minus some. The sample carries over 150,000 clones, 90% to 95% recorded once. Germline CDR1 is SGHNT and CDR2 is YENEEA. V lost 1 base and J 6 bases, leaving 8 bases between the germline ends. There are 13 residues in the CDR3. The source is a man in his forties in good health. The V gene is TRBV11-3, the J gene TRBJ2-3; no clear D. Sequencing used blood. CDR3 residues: CASSLAVGDTQYF. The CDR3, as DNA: TGTGCCAGCAGCTTAGCGGTAGGGGATACGCAGTATTTT.